The clone carrying this T cell receptor (beta chain) has just a few counts. This entry is derived from a study of blood T cell repertoires in COVID-19. The data were produced by immunoSEQ multiplex PCR, yet TCRdb's version contains in-frame clones alone and is incomplete. The sample holds more than 100,000 clones, 85% to 90% seen once. The germline V gene encodes CDR1 SQVTM and CDR2 ANQGSEA. V was shortened by 1 base and J by 2 bases, with 12 bases between the two germline ends. This CDR3 is built from 14 residues. The chain is built from TRBV29-1 and TRBJ2-7; TRBD2 might be the D (6 bases). The material sequenced was peripheral blood. The sequence came from a human donor in a cohort sampled during active COVID-19. The CDR3 DNA reads TGCAGCGTTGAAGGAGGAGGGCGCCCCTACGAGCAGTACTTC. It encodes CSVEGGGRPYEQYF.